A selection of T cell receptor beta chains follows, all from one sample in a study of T cells in Graves' hyperthyroidism and ophthalmopathy. MiXCR, run by TCRdb on the multiplex PCR reads, gives a single entry per CDR3 protein. The table includes hundreds of thousands of distinct CDR3 sequences, around 20% detected once. Sequencing input: blood. Source of these receptors: a man between 40 and 49 years old with Graves' ophthalmopathy. Each CDR3 is given with its conserved first and last residue. The order of the fields is CDR3 DNA, CDR3 protein, clone size, J gene, D gene, V gene. The D gene is left open where the match is weak. Clone size is shown for a subset of rows, as once, few, many or a class of expanded clone.

CDR3nt: TGTGCCAGCAGTTACAAGGCTAGCGGGGAAGAGACCCAGTACTTC
CDR3aa: CASSYKASGEETQYF
abundance: .
j_gene: TRBJ2-5
d_gene: TRBD2
v_gene: TRBV6-2/TRBV6-3

CDR3nt: TGTGCCAGCAGTGACCCCATGCGTGGACAGGGGGCAAGAGAGACCCAGTACTTC
CDR3aa: CASSDPMRGQGARETQYF
abundance: .
j_gene: TRBJ2-5
d_gene: TRBD1
v_gene: TRBV6-1

CDR3nt: TGTGCCAGCAGCTCCTGGGGCAGAGACACAGATACGCAGTATTTT
CDR3aa: CASSSWGRDTDTQYF
abundance: many
j_gene: TRBJ2-3
d_gene: .
v_gene: TRBV7-3

CDR3nt: TGCGCCAGCAGCCAAGTTTTTACGCCGGGAACTAGCACAGATACGCAGTATTTT
CDR3aa: CASSQVFTPGTSTDTQYF
abundance: .
j_gene: TRBJ2-3
d_gene: .
v_gene: TRBV4-1

CDR3nt: TGTGCCAGCAGTTACTCGACCAACAGGGGGTCGCCCTTCTCCTACAATGAGCAGTTCTTC
CDR3aa: CASSYSTNRGSPFSYNEQFF
abundance: few
j_gene: TRBJ2-1
d_gene: TRBD1
v_gene: TRBV6-2/TRBV6-3

CDR3nt: TGTGCCAGCACTCCGGCCCTATCTAACACCGGGGAGCTGTTTTTT
CDR3aa: CASTPALSNTGELFF
abundance: many
j_gene: TRBJ2-2
d_gene: .
v_gene: TRBV11-1

CDR3nt: TGTGCCAGCAGCTTTCTAAGGATCGGGGAGCTGTTTTTT
CDR3aa: CASSFLRIGELFF
abundance: many
j_gene: TRBJ2-2
d_gene: .
v_gene: TRBV7-2

CDR3nt: TGTGCCAGCAGCTCCCCGGAACAGACCGATGAGCAGTTCTTC
CDR3aa: CASSSPEQTDEQFF
abundance: .
j_gene: TRBJ2-1
d_gene: .
v_gene: TRBV7-9

CDR3nt: TGTGCCAGCAGCTTAGGGGACAGGGTCCACGAGCAGTACTTC
CDR3aa: CASSLGDRVHEQYF
abundance: many
j_gene: TRBJ2-7
d_gene: TRBD1
v_gene: TRBV11-1

CDR3nt: TGTGCCAGCAGCGGGGACCCGGCACGAAAGCAGTTCTTC
CDR3aa: CASSGDPARKQFF
abundance: .
j_gene: TRBJ2-1
d_gene: .
v_gene: TRBV6-1

CDR3nt: TGTGCCAGCAGTTTAGGTTATGCGGGAGCGGGTGAGACCCAGTACTTC
CDR3aa: CASSLGYAGAGETQYF
abundance: many
j_gene: TRBJ2-5
d_gene: TRBD2
v_gene: TRBV12-3/TRBV12-4

CDR3nt: TGTGCCAGCAGCTTTGGGGCCAACACTGAAGCTTTCTTT
CDR3aa: CASSFGANTEAFF
abundance: many
j_gene: TRBJ1-1
d_gene: .
v_gene: TRBV5-1

CDR3nt: TGCGCCAGCAGCTTGTCCGGGGACACAGATACGCAGTATTTT
CDR3aa: CASSLSGDTDTQYF
abundance: many
j_gene: TRBJ2-3
d_gene: .
v_gene: TRBV5-1

CDR3nt: TGTGCCAGCAGCCTTAAGACCGGGACAGGGGGCACAGATACGCAGTATTTT
CDR3aa: CASSLKTGTGGTDTQYF
abundance: once
j_gene: TRBJ2-3
d_gene: TRBD1
v_gene: TRBV7-3

CDR3nt: TGCGCCAGCAGCTTGGACGGGAGGCCGGGAGAGACCCAGTACTTC
CDR3aa: CASSLDGRPGETQYF
abundance: .
j_gene: TRBJ2-5
d_gene: TRBD2
v_gene: TRBV5-1

CDR3nt: TGCGCCAGCAGACTAGCGGGCCACACAGATACGCAGTATTTT
CDR3aa: CASRLAGHTDTQYF
abundance: many
j_gene: TRBJ2-3
d_gene: TRBD2
v_gene: TRBV5-1

CDR3nt: TGCGCCAGCAGCCTCCTCCCGGGACAGGGGGCCGATACGCAGTATTTT
CDR3aa: CASSLLPGQGADTQYF
abundance: few
j_gene: TRBJ2-3
d_gene: TRBD1
v_gene: TRBV5-1

CDR3nt: TGCAGTGCTAGTGGGGGGGCAGAGGAGCTGTTTTTT
CDR3aa: CSASGGAEELFF
abundance: many
j_gene: TRBJ2-2
d_gene: .
v_gene: TRBV20-1

CDR3nt: TGTGCCATCAGTGAAGGCAGCGGGGATGGCTACACCTTC
CDR3aa: CAISEGSGDGYTF
abundance: .
j_gene: TRBJ1-2
d_gene: .
v_gene: TRBV10-3

CDR3nt: TGCAGTGCGGGGGGGCGTACAATGAACACTGAAGCTTTCTTT
CDR3aa: CSAGGRTMNTEAFF
abundance: few
j_gene: TRBJ1-1
d_gene: .
v_gene: TRBV20-1

CDR3nt: TGCAGTGCTAGTCTCTCGGATCAGCCCCAGCATTTT
CDR3aa: CSASLSDQPQHF
abundance: many
j_gene: TRBJ1-5
d_gene: .
v_gene: TRBV20-1

CDR3nt: TGTGCCAGCTCACCTGGCGCCGGGGCAGATACGCAGTATTTT
CDR3aa: CASSPGAGADTQYF
abundance: many
j_gene: TRBJ2-3
d_gene: .
v_gene: TRBV18

CDR3nt: TGTGCCAGCAGCTCAAAACCAGGGGACACCACCTACGAGCAGTACTTC
CDR3aa: CASSSKPGDTTYEQYF
abundance: .
j_gene: TRBJ2-7
d_gene: .
v_gene: TRBV11-1

CDR3nt: TGTGCCAGCATAATAGGGAGCACCGGGGAGCTGTTTTTT
CDR3aa: CASIIGSTGELFF
abundance: many
j_gene: TRBJ2-2
d_gene: .
v_gene: TRBV28

CDR3nt: TGTGCCAGCAGCGTATCGTCCGGGCTAGCGGCTAGCACAGATACGCAGTATTTT
CDR3aa: CASSVSSGLAASTDTQYF
abundance: .
j_gene: TRBJ2-3
d_gene: TRBD2
v_gene: TRBV9

CDR3nt: TGTGCCAGCAGCGATACTAGCGGGGGGGGTAGCTCCTACAATGAGCAGTTCTTC
CDR3aa: CASSDTSGGGSSYNEQFF
abundance: once
j_gene: TRBJ2-1
d_gene: TRBD2
v_gene: TRBV7-9

CDR3nt: TGTGCCAGCATCTTGGGAGACTATAGCAATCAGCCCCAGCATTTT
CDR3aa: CASILGDYSNQPQHF
abundance: .
j_gene: TRBJ1-5
d_gene: .
v_gene: TRBV6-1

CDR3nt: TGTGCCACCAGTGACCAAACCGGGACAGGAGGGGATCAGCCCCAGCATTTT
CDR3aa: CATSDQTGTGGDQPQHF
abundance: .
j_gene: TRBJ1-5
d_gene: TRBD1
v_gene: TRBV24-1

CDR3nt: TGTGCCATCAGTGAGTCGTGGGAGACCCAGTACTTC
CDR3aa: CAISESWETQYF
abundance: few
j_gene: TRBJ2-5
d_gene: .
v_gene: TRBV10-3

CDR3nt: TGCGCCAGCAGCCAAGATCGAAACGGGGCCCAAGGAGATACGCAGTATTTT
CDR3aa: CASSQDRNGAQGDTQYF
abundance: many
j_gene: TRBJ2-3
d_gene: .
v_gene: TRBV4-1

CDR3nt: TGCAGTGCTAGAGTCTCGGGGCAGCAGAGAGGGAACATTCAGTACTTC
CDR3aa: CSARVSGQQRGNIQYF
abundance: once
j_gene: TRBJ2-4
d_gene: .
v_gene: TRBV20-1

CDR3nt: TGTGCCAGCAGCTTAGCGGGAGGGGACGAGCAGTACTTC
CDR3aa: CASSLAGGDEQYF
abundance: many
j_gene: TRBJ2-7
d_gene: TRBD2
v_gene: TRBV7-6

CDR3nt: TGCAGTGCCAGCTCGGGACACGAGCAGTACTTC
CDR3aa: CSASSGHEQYF
abundance: few
j_gene: TRBJ2-7
d_gene: .
v_gene: TRBV20-1

CDR3nt: TGCAGTGCCCTTCGACAGGGAGGCTCCTACGAGCAGTACTTC
CDR3aa: CSALRQGGSYEQYF
abundance: many
j_gene: TRBJ2-7
d_gene: .
v_gene: TRBV20-1

CDR3nt: TGTGCCAGCAGCCCTACTCTGGGGTCGGGCACTGAAGCTTTCTTT
CDR3aa: CASSPTLGSGTEAFF
abundance: many
j_gene: TRBJ1-1
d_gene: .
v_gene: TRBV3-1

CDR3nt: TGCGCCAGCAGCTCGTCCTATCCGGGAGGCAGCGAGCAGTACTTC
CDR3aa: CASSSSYPGGSEQYF
abundance: many
j_gene: TRBJ2-7
d_gene: TRBD2
v_gene: TRBV5-1

CDR3nt: TGTGCCAGCAGCCAAGAAAGTGGCAGGGGCGTAGGCGAGACCCAGTACTTC
CDR3aa: CASSQESGRGVGETQYF
abundance: .
j_gene: TRBJ2-5
d_gene: .
v_gene: TRBV4-2

CDR3nt: TGTGCCAGTAAAGCGCAGGGCTCGGGGGCTGAAGCTTTCTTT
CDR3aa: CASKAQGSGAEAFF
abundance: few
j_gene: TRBJ1-1
d_gene: .
v_gene: TRBV19

CDR3nt: TGTGCCAGCAGTGCGGACAGGGGGTTGGAAGGCTACACCTTC
CDR3aa: CASSADRGLEGYTF
abundance: .
j_gene: TRBJ1-2
d_gene: TRBD1
v_gene: TRBV6-1

CDR3nt: TGCGCCAGCAGCTTGGAATCCCTACGAAACACCATATATTTT
CDR3aa: CASSLESLRNTIYF
abundance: few
j_gene: TRBJ1-3
d_gene: .
v_gene: TRBV5-1

CDR3nt: TGTGCCACCAGTGAACCGGACAGGGGAGGGACAGATACGCAGTATTTT
CDR3aa: CATSEPDRGGTDTQYF
abundance: .
j_gene: TRBJ2-3
d_gene: TRBD1
v_gene: TRBV24-1

CDR3nt: TGTGCCAGCTTGGGACTTACAGAGACCCAGTACTTC
CDR3aa: CASLGLTETQYF
abundance: .
j_gene: TRBJ2-5
d_gene: .
v_gene: TRBV3-1

CDR3nt: TGTGCCAGCAGCTTATACGCAGGGGCGAGCAATCAGCCCCAGCATTTT
CDR3aa: CASSLYAGASNQPQHF
abundance: .
j_gene: TRBJ1-5
d_gene: .
v_gene: TRBV7-8

CDR3nt: TGTGCCAGCAGCTTAAGCCCGGGTCTTTCAAGAGGCGAGCAGTACTTC
CDR3aa: CASSLSPGLSRGEQYF
abundance: many
j_gene: TRBJ2-7
d_gene: .
v_gene: TRBV5-5

CDR3nt: TGTGCCAGCAGCTTCTTAGCGGGGAGCACATATACGCAGTATTTT
CDR3aa: CASSFLAGSTYTQYF
abundance: many
j_gene: TRBJ2-3
d_gene: TRBD2
v_gene: TRBV7-3

CDR3nt: TGTGCCAGCAGCCAAGGGACAGCAGCAAGCTACGAGCAGTACTTC
CDR3aa: CASSQGTAASYEQYF
abundance: many
j_gene: TRBJ2-7
d_gene: .
v_gene: TRBV3-1

CDR3nt: TGCGCCAGCAGCCTTGATCACCGGGACAACCTCCTACTATACAATGAGCAGTTCTTC
CDR3aa: CASSLDHRDNLLLYNEQFF
abundance: .
j_gene: TRBJ2-1
d_gene: .
v_gene: TRBV5-1

CDR3nt: TGTGCCAGCAGCCCACGGACAGGGAGGGATGAAAAACTGTTTTTT
CDR3aa: CASSPRTGRDEKLFF
abundance: .
j_gene: TRBJ1-4
d_gene: TRBD1
v_gene: TRBV5-4

CDR3nt: TGTGCCACCAGCAGTGGGGACGGCCTCCGAGACAAGAAAACTGAAGCTTTCTTT
CDR3aa: CATSSGDGLRDKKTEAFF
abundance: many
j_gene: TRBJ1-1
d_gene: .
v_gene: TRBV15

CDR3nt: TGCGCCAGCAGCATCGGACTGGACCGGAGAAACTATGGCTACACCTTC
CDR3aa: CASSIGLDRRNYGYTF
abundance: many
j_gene: TRBJ1-2
d_gene: .
v_gene: TRBV5-1

CDR3nt: TGCAGTGCCCAGAAGGGTACCCTCACTGAAGCTTTCTTT
CDR3aa: CSAQKGTLTEAFF
abundance: .
j_gene: TRBJ1-1
d_gene: .
v_gene: TRBV20-1

CDR3nt: TGTGCCAGCAGCCAAGTGACGGGAGAGGGGCAGTACTTC
CDR3aa: CASSQVTGEGQYF
abundance: many
j_gene: TRBJ2-7
d_gene: .
v_gene: TRBV3-1

CDR3nt: TGTGCCACCAGCAGAGATCGAACAGGGGACGAGCAGTACTTC
CDR3aa: CATSRDRTGDEQYF
abundance: few
j_gene: TRBJ2-7
d_gene: TRBD1
v_gene: TRBV15

CDR3nt: TGTGCCAGCAGTACCCCCCGGGGGGCAGATACGCAGTATTTT
CDR3aa: CASSTPRGADTQYF
abundance: few
j_gene: TRBJ2-3
d_gene: TRBD2
v_gene: TRBV28

CDR3nt: TGTGCTAGTGGTTTGTTACAGGGGGCAGGAACCGGGGAGCTGTTTTTT
CDR3aa: CASGLLQGAGTGELFF
abundance: once
j_gene: TRBJ2-2
d_gene: TRBD1
v_gene: TRBV12-5

CDR3nt: TGTGCCAGTCGAGCGGGGGGCTCCTACAATGAGCAGTTCTTC
CDR3aa: CASRAGGSYNEQFF
abundance: few
j_gene: TRBJ2-1
d_gene: TRBD2
v_gene: TRBV19

CDR3nt: TGTGCCAGCAGTGAAAACCTCTATGGCTACACCTTC
CDR3aa: CASSENLYGYTF
abundance: .
j_gene: TRBJ1-2
d_gene: .
v_gene: TRBV2

CDR3nt: TGTGCCAGCAGATCAGACAGGAGGAACACTGAAGCTTTCTTT
CDR3aa: CASRSDRRNTEAFF
abundance: few
j_gene: TRBJ1-1
d_gene: .
v_gene: TRBV7-6

CDR3nt: TGTGCCAGCAGCGAGTTAGCGGGAGGGCGAAAGGAAGAGCAGTTCTTC
CDR3aa: CASSELAGGRKEEQFF
abundance: few
j_gene: TRBJ2-1
d_gene: TRBD2
v_gene: TRBV28

CDR3nt: TGTGCCAGCTGCCTACAGGGGGACTCCTACGAGCAGTACTTC
CDR3aa: CASCLQGDSYEQYF
abundance: few
j_gene: TRBJ2-7
d_gene: TRBD1
v_gene: TRBV18